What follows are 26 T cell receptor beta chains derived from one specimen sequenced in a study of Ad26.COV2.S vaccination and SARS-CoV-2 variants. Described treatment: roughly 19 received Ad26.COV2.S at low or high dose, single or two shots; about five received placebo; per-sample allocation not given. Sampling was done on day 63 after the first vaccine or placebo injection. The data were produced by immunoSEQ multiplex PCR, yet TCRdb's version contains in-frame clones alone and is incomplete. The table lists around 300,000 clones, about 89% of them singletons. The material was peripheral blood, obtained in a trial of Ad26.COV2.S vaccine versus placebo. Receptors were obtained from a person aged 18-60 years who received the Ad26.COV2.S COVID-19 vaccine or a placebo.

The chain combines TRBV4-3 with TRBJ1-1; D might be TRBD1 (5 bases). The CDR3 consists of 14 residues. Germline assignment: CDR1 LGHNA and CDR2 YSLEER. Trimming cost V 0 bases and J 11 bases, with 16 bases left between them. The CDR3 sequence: CASSQDRGESSAFF. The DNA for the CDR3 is TGCGCCAGCAGCCAAGATCGGGGGGAATCCTCGGCTTTCTTT.

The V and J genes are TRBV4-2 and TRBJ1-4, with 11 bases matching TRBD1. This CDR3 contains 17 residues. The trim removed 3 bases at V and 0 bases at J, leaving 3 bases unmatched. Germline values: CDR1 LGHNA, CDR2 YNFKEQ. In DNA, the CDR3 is TGTGCCAGCAGCCAGGGGGACAGGGGGACAACTAATGAAAAACTGTTTTTT. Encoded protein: CASSQGDRGTTNEKLFF.

The CDR3 is CASQRRDNNEQFF. For the CDR3, the DNA is TGTGCCAGCCAGCGGAGGGATAACAATGAGCAGTTCTTC. The gene calls are TRBV6-5 and TRBJ2-1, with a weak D call TRBD2 (6 bases). Germline CDR1 MNHEY, CDR2 SVGAGI. The CDR3 has 13 amino acids. Trimming stripped 8 bases from V and 5 bases from J, with 13 bases between.

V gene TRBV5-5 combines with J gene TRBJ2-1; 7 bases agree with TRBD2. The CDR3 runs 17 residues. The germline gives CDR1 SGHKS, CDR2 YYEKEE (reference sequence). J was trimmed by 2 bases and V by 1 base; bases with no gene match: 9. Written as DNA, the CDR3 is TGTGCCAGCAGCTTGACCACGACTAGCCGAGCCTACAATGAGCAGTTCTTC. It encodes CASSLTTTSRAYNEQFF.

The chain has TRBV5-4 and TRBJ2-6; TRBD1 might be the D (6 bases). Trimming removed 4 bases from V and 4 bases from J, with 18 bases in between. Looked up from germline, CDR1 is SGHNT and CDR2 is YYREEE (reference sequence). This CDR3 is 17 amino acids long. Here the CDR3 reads CASSIKIQGPGANVLTF. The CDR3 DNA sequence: TGTGCCAGCAGCATCAAAATACAGGGACCCGGGGCCAACGTCCTGACTTTC.

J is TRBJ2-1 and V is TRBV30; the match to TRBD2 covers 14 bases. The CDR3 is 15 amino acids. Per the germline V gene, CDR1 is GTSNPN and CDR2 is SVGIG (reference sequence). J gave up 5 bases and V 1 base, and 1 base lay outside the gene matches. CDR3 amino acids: CAWSAGLAGDNEQFF. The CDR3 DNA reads TGTGCCTGGAGTGCGGGACTAGCGGGAGACAATGAGCAGTTCTTC.

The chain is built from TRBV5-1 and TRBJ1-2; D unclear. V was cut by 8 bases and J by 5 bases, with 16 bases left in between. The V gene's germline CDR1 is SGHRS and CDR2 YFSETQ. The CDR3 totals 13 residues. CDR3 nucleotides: TGCGCCAGGCCAGCACTAATCTTGTATGGCTACACCTTC. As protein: CARPALILYGYTF.

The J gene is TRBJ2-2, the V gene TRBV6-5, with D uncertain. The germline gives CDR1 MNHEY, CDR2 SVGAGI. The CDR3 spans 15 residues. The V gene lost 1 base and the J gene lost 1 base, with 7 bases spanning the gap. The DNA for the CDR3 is TGTGCCAGCAGTTACTTACCGAGGAACACCGGGGAGCTGTTTTTT. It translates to CASSYLPRNTGELFF.

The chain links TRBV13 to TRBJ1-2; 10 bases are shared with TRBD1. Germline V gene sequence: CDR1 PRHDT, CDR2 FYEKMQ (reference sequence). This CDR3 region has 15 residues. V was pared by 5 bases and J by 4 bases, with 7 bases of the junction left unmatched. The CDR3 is CASSTRQGAVYGYTF. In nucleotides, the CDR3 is TGTGCCAGCAGCACCCGACAGGGGGCAGTCTATGGCTACACCTTC.

This CDR3 reads CASSLNVGGEQYF. In DNA, the CDR3 is TGCGCCAGCAGCTTGAATGTTGGGGGGGAGCAGTACTTC. V gene TRBV5-1 combines with J gene TRBJ2-7, with a possible D match to TRBD2 (6 bases). Per germline, CDR1 SGHRS and CDR2 YFSETQ. V was pared by 1 base and J by 7 bases, with 12 bases between. This CDR3 is 13 amino acids long.

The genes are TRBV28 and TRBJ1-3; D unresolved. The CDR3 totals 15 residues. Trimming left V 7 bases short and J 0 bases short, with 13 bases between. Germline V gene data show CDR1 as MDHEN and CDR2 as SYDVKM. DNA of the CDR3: TGTGCCAGCATGAGGCTGGGAAGCTCTGGAAACACCATATATTTT. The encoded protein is CASMRLGSSGNTIYF.

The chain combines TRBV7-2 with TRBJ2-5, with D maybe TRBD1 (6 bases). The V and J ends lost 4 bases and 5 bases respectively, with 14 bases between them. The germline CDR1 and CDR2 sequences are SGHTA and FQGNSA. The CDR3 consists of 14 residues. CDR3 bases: TGTGCCAGCAGCTCCAACCAGGGGTTGGAGACCCAGTACTTC. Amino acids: CASSSNQGLETQYF.

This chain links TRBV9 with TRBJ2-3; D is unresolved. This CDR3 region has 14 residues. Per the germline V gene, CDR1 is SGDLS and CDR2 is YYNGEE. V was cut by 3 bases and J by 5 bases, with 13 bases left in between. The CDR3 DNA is TGTGCCAGCAGCGCAGGCTTGGCCAGAGATACGCAGTATTTT. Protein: CASSAGLARDTQYF.

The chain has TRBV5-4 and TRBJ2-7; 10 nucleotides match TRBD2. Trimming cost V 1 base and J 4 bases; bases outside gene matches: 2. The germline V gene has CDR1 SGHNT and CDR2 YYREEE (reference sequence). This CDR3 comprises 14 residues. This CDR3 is CASSLSGGGYEQYF. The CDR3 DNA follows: TGTGCCAGCAGCTTGAGCGGGGGGGGTTACGAGCAGTACTTC.

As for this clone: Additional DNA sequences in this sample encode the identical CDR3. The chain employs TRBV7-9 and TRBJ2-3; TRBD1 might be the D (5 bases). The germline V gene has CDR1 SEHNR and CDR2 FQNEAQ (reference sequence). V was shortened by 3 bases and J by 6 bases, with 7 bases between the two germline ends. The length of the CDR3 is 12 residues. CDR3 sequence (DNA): TGTGCCAGCAGCTTGGACACGGATACGCAGTATTTT. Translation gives CASSLDTDTQYF. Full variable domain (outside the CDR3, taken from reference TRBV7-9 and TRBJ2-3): DTGVSQNPRHKITKRGQNVTFRCDPISEHNRLYWYRQTLGQGPEFLTYFQNEAQLEKSRLLSDRFSAERPKGSFSTLEIQRTEQGDSAMYLCASSLDTDTQYFGPGTRLTVL.

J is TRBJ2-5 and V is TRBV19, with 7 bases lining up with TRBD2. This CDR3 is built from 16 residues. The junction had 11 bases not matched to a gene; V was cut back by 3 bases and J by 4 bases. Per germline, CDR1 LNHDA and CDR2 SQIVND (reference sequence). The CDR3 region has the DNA TGTGCCAGTAGTATTATGGTGGGAGCGGGATTAGAGACCCAGTACTTC. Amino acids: CASSIMVGAGLETQYF.

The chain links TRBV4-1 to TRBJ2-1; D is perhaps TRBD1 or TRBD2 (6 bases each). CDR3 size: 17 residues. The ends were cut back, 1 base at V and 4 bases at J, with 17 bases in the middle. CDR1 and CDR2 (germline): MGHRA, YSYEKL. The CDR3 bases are TGCGCCAGCAGCCAAGTCGGAGGGGGTTTATCTTACAATGAGCAGTTCTTC. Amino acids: CASSQVGGGLSYNEQFF.

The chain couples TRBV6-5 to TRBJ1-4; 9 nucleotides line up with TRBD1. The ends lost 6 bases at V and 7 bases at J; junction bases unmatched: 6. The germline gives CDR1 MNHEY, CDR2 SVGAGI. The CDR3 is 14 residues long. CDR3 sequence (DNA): TGTGCCAGCAGAACAGGGGGCGCGGTTGAAAAACTGTTTTTT. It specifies CASRTGGAVEKLFF.

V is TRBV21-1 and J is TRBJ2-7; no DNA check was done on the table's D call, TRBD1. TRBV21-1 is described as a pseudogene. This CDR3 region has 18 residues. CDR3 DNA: TGTGCCAGCAGCAAAGAACGTGGGGACAGGGGGTGCCCCTACGAGCAGTACTTC. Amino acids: CASSKERGDRGCPYEQYF.

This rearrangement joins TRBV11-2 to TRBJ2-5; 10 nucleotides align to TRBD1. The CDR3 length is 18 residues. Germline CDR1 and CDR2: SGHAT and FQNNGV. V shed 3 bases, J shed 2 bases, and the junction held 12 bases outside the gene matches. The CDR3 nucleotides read TGTGCCAGCAGCTTCCCCGGGACAGGGGAAGAGCTACAAGAGACCCAGTACTTC. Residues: CASSFPGTGEELQETQYF.

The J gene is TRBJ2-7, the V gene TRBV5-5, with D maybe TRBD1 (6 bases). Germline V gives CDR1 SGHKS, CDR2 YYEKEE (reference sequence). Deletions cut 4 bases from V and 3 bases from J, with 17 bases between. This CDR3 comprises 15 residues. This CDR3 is CASSRPAEGDYEQYF. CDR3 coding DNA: TGTGCCAGCAGCCGGCCGGCAGAGGGGGACTACGAGCAGTACTTC.

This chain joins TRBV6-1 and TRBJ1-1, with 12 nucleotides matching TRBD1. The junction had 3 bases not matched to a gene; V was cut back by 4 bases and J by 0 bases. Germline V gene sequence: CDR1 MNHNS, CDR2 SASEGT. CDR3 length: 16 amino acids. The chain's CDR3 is CASSAGQGAVNTEAFF. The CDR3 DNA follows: TGTGCCAGCAGTGCGGGACAGGGGGCCGTGAACACTGAAGCTTTCTTT.

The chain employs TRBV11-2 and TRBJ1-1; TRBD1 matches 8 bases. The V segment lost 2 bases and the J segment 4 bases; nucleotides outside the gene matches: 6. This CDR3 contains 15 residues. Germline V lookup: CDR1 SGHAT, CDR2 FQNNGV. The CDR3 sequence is CASSLNVDRGTEAFF. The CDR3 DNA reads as TGTGCCAGCAGCTTAAATGTCGACAGGGGCACTGAAGCTTTCTTT. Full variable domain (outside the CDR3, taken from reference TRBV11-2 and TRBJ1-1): EAGVAQSPRYKIIEKRQSVAFWCNPISGHATLYWYQQILGQGPKLLIQFQNNGVVDDSQLPKDRFSAERLKGVDSTLKIQPAKLEDSAVYLCASSLNVDRGTEAFFGQGTRLTVV.

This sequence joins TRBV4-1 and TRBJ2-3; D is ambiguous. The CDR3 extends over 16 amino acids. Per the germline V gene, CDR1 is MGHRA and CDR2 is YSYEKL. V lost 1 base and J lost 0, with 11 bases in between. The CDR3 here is CASSQVLRSSTDTQYF. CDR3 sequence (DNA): TGCGCCAGCAGCCAAGTGTTGAGGTCTAGCACAGATACGCAGTATTTT.

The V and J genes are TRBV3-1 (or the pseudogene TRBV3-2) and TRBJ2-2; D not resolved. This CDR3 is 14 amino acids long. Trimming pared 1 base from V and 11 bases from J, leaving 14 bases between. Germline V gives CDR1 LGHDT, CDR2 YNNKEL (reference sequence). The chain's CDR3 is CASSQALGVCELFF. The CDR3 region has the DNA TGTGCCAGCAGCCAAGCGCTCGGTGTCTGTGAGCTGTTTTTT.

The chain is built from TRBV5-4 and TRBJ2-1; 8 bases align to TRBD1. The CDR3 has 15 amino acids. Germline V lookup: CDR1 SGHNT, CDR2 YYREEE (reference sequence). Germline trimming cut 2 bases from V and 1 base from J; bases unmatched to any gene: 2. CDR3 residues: CASSFGQGSYNEQFF. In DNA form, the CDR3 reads TGTGCCAGCAGCTTTGGACAGGGATCCTACAATGAGCAGTTCTTC.